Listed below are T cell receptor beta chains from one sample, sequenced in a study of T cell changes during pregnancy in multiple sclerosis. Method: immunoSEQ multiplex PCR; TCRdb's copy keeps in-frame clones and lacks some. The sample includes approximately 130,000 clones, 95% to 98% of them seen just once. The material sequenced was peripheral blood, taken after pregnancy. These receptors all come from a female donor with multiple sclerosis, enrolled in a pregnancy study. CDR3s include the opening cysteine and the closing phenylalanine or tryptophan. Each record gives: D gene, J gene, clone size, CDR3 length, V gene, CDR3 protein, CDR3 DNA. A D gene is named only where the DNA matches it firmly. Only some rows state a clone size, as once, few, many or a class for expanded clones.

d_call: TRBD1
j_call: TRBJ1-1
clone_size: once
cdr3_length: 15
v_call: TRBV14
cdr3_aa: CASSQIQGRRTEAFF
cdr3_nt: TGTGCCAGCAGCCAGATACAGGGGCGAAGGACTGAAGCTTTCTTT

d_call: TRBD1
j_call: TRBJ2-3
clone_size: NA
cdr3_length: 15
v_call: TRBV6-5
cdr3_aa: CASSSQTGGADTQYF
cdr3_nt: TGTGCCAGCAGTTCCCAGACAGGGGGCGCGGATACGCAGTATTTT

d_call: TRBD2
j_call: TRBJ2-7
clone_size: NA
cdr3_length: 16
v_call: TRBV28
cdr3_aa: CASSWVTSGSSYEQYF
cdr3_nt: TGTGCCAGCAGTTGGGTGACTAGCGGGAGCTCCTACGAGCAGTACTTC

d_call: NA
j_call: TRBJ2-6
clone_size: NA
cdr3_length: 14
v_call: TRBV18
cdr3_aa: CASSPAGGANVLTF
cdr3_nt: TGTGCCAGCTCACCAGCGGGTGGGGCCAACGTCCTGACTTTC

d_call: NA
j_call: TRBJ1-1
clone_size: NA
cdr3_length: 15
v_call: TRBV7-8
cdr3_aa: CASSANWGGNTEAFF
cdr3_nt: TGTGCCAGCAGCGCCAACTGGGGAGGTAACACTGAAGCTTTCTTT

d_call: TRBD2
j_call: TRBJ2-1
clone_size: NA
cdr3_length: 17
v_call: TRBV6-1
cdr3_aa: CASSEFGGLAGVAEQFF
cdr3_nt: TGTGCCAGCAGTGAATTTGGGGGACTAGCGGGAGTGGCTGAGCAGTTCTTC

d_call: TRBD2
j_call: TRBJ2-2
clone_size: NA
cdr3_length: 16
v_call: TRBV7-6
cdr3_aa: CASSLAGLAGTGELFF
cdr3_nt: TGTGCCAGCAGCTTAGCTGGGTTAGCGGGAACCGGGGAGCTGTTTTTT

d_call: TRBD1
j_call: TRBJ2-7
clone_size: NA
cdr3_length: 16
v_call: TRBV4-1
cdr3_aa: CASSQGKGTAIYEQYF
cdr3_nt: TGCGCCAGCAGCCAAGGGAAGGGGACAGCCATCTACGAGCAGTACTTC

d_call: TRBD1
j_call: TRBJ2-4
clone_size: NA
cdr3_length: 15
v_call: TRBV11-2
cdr3_aa: CASSFFGTGLNIQYF
cdr3_nt: TGTGCCAGCAGCTTTTTCGGGACAGGGTTAAACATTCAGTACTTC

d_call: TRBD2
j_call: TRBJ2-7
clone_size: NA
cdr3_length: 15
v_call: TRBV4-2
cdr3_aa: CASSQEGGGSYEQYF
cdr3_nt: TGTGCCAGCAGCCAAGAGGGCGGGGGCTCCTACGAGCAGTACTTC

d_call: TRBD2
j_call: TRBJ2-5
clone_size: NA
cdr3_length: 16
v_call: TRBV19
cdr3_aa: CASSGGPSGSTETQYF
cdr3_nt: TGTGCCAGTAGTGGAGGGCCTAGCGGGAGTACGGAGACCCAGTACTTC

d_call: TRBD2
j_call: TRBJ2-2
clone_size: NA
cdr3_length: 19
v_call: TRBV4-1
cdr3_aa: CASSRILAGGPLNTGELFF
cdr3_nt: TGCGCCAGCAGCCGCATACTAGCGGGAGGGCCATTGAACACCGGGGAGCTGTTTTTT

d_call: TRBD1
j_call: TRBJ1-4
clone_size: NA
cdr3_length: 14
v_call: TRBV19
cdr3_aa: CASSIGQGSEKLFF
cdr3_nt: TGTGCCAGTAGTATCGGACAGGGAAGTGAAAAACTGTTTTTT

d_call: NA
j_call: TRBJ2-3
clone_size: once
cdr3_length: 17
v_call: TRBV9
cdr3_aa: CASSVFSLARDSDTQYF
cdr3_nt: TGTGCCAGCAGCGTATTTTCCCTAGCGCGAGATTCGGATACGCAGTATTTT

d_call: NA
j_call: TRBJ1-5
clone_size: NA
cdr3_length: 19
v_call: TRBV4-3
cdr3_aa: CASSQDLRGRGMGNQPQHF
cdr3_nt: TGCGCCAGCAGCCAAGATCTTCGGGGCAGGGGAATGGGCAATCAGCCCCAGCATTTT

d_call: NA
j_call: TRBJ2-7
clone_size: NA
cdr3_length: 14
v_call: TRBV7-9
cdr3_aa: CASSLASGNLEQYF
cdr3_nt: TGTGCCAGCAGCTTAGCGTCGGGGAACCTCGAGCAGTACTTC

d_call: TRBD2
j_call: TRBJ2-3
clone_size: NA
cdr3_length: 18
v_call: TRBV13
cdr3_aa: CASSLSDQGLAGVDTQYF
cdr3_nt: TGTGCCAGCAGCTTATCAGACCAGGGACTAGCGGGAGTAGATACGCAGTATTTT

d_call: NA
j_call: TRBJ2-7
clone_size: NA
cdr3_length: 12
v_call: TRBV27
cdr3_aa: CASSLSGEEQYF
cdr3_nt: TGTGCCAGCAGTTTATCAGGGGAAGAGCAGTACTTC

d_call: TRBD2
j_call: TRBJ2-7
clone_size: once
cdr3_length: 16
v_call: TRBV5-6
cdr3_aa: CASSPVTSGAVGEQYF
cdr3_nt: TGTGCCAGCAGCCCCGTGACTAGCGGGGCAGTTGGGGAGCAGTACTTC

d_call: NA
j_call: TRBJ1-6
clone_size: NA
cdr3_length: 15
v_call: TRBV5-6
cdr3_aa: CASSSYDRLNSPLHF
cdr3_nt: TGTGCCAGCAGCTCCTACGACAGGCTAAATTCACCCCTCCACTTT

d_call: NA
j_call: TRBJ2-7
clone_size: NA
cdr3_length: 16
v_call: TRBV15
cdr3_aa: CATSLLVTGSSYEQYF
cdr3_nt: TGTGCCACCAGCCTACTCGTCACAGGGAGCTCCTACGAGCAGTACTTC

d_call: NA
j_call: TRBJ2-2
clone_size: NA
cdr3_length: 15
v_call: TRBV18
cdr3_aa: CASSPVDTNTGELFF
cdr3_nt: TGTGCCAGCTCACCCGTGGACACGAACACCGGGGAGCTGTTTTTT

d_call: TRBD2
j_call: TRBJ2-3
clone_size: once
cdr3_length: 16
v_call: TRBV10-3
cdr3_aa: CATHLAGGPGTDTQYF
cdr3_nt: TGTGCCACTCACTTAGCGGGAGGGCCCGGCACAGATACGCAGTATTTT

d_call: NA
j_call: TRBJ2-4
clone_size: NA
cdr3_length: 14
v_call: TRBV5-1
cdr3_aa: CASSSSDWQNIQYF
cdr3_nt: TGCGCCAGCAGCTCCTCTGACTGGCAGAACATTCAGTACTTC

d_call: TRBD1
j_call: TRBJ2-7
clone_size: NA
cdr3_length: 16
v_call: TRBV19
cdr3_aa: CASSNHRDRATYEQYF
cdr3_nt: TGTGCCAGTAGTAACCACCGGGACAGAGCGACGTACGAGCAGTACTTC

d_call: NA
j_call: TRBJ2-7
clone_size: NA
cdr3_length: 14
v_call: TRBV2
cdr3_aa: CASSESLPSGEQYF
cdr3_nt: TGTGCCAGCAGTGAAAGCCTTCCCAGCGGCGAGCAGTACTTC

d_call: TRBD2
j_call: TRBJ2-7
clone_size: NA
cdr3_length: 13
v_call: TRBV29-1
cdr3_aa: CSVEPRGSYEQYF
cdr3_nt: TGCAGCGTTGAGCCACGCGGGAGCTACGAGCAGTACTTC

d_call: TRBD2
j_call: TRBJ2-2
clone_size: NA
cdr3_length: 19
v_call: TRBV7-2
cdr3_aa: CASSLQSGRAFANTGELFF
cdr3_nt: TGTGCCAGCAGCTTACAAAGCGGGAGGGCCTTTGCGAACACCGGGGAGCTGTTTTTT